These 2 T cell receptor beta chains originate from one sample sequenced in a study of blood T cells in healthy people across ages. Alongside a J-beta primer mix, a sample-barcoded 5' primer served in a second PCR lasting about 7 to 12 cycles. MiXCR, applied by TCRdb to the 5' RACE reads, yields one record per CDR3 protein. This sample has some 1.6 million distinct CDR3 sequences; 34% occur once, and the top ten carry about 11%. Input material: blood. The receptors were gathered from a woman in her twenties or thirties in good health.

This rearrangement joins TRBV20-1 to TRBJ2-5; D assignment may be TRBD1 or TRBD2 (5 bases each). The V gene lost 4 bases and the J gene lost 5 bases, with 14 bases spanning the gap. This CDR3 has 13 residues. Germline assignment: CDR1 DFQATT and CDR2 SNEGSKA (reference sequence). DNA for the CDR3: TGCAGTGCTACTCCGGGGCGCTGGGAGACCCAGTACTTC. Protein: CSATPGRWETQYF.

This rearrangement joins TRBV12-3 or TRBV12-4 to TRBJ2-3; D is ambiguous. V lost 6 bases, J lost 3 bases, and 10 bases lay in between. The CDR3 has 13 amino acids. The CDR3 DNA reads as TGTGCCAGCAGCCCGGTCGCTACAGATACGCAGTATTTT. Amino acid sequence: CASSPVATDTQYF.